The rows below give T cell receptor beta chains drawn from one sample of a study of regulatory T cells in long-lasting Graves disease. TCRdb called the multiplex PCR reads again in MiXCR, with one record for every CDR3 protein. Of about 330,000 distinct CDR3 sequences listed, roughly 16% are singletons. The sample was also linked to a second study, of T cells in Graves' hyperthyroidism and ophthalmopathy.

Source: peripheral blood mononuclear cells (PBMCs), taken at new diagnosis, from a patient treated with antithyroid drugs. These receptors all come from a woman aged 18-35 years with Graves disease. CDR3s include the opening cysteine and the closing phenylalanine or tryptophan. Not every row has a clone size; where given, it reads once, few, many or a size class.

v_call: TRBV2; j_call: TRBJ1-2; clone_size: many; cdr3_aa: CASSEIPSGGKNYGYTF
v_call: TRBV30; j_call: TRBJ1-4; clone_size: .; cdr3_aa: CAWSSLSLNEKLFF
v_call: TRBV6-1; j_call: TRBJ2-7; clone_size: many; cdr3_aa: CASSTSGDDEQYF
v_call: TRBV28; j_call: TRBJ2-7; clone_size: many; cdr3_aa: CASNPTGTSGVYEQYF
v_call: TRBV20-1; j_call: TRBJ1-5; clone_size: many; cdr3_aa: CSARDNRGQPQHF
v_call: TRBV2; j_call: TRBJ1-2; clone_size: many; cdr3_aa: CASTPRQVHGYTF
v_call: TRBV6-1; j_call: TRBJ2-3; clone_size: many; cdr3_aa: CASSMRLAGGDTQYF
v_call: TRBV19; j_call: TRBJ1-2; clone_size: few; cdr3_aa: CASSTGQGPYYGYTF
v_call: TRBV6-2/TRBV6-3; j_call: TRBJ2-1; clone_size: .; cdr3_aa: CASSYSSTGGYNEQFF
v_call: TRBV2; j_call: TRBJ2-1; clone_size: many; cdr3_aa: CANRDRGRGEQFF
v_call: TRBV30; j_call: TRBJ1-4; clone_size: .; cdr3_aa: CAWSVRGKGGLFF
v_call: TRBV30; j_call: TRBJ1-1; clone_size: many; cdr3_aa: CAWREGHTEAFF
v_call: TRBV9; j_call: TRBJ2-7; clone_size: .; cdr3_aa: CASSKSGLAGTYEQYF
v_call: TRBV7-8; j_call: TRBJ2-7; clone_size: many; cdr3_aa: CASSLGRDSYEQYF
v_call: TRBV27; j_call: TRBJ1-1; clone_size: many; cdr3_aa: CASSRAGDKAGFEAFF
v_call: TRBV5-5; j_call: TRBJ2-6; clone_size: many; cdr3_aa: CASSSGNSGANVLTF
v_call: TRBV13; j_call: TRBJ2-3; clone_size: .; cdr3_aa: CASSKMRGDTDTQYF
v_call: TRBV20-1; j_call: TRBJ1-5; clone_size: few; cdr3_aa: CSASRNRDGWNQPQHF
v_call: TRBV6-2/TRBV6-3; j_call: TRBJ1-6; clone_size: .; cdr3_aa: CASSAVGGISSSPLHF
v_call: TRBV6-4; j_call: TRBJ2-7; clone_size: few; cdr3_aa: CASSDSSVGSLGTYEQYF
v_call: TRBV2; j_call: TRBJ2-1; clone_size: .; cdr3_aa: CASSERQGLGGPENEQSF
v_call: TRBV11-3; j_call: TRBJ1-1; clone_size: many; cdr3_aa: CASSLDSTEAFF
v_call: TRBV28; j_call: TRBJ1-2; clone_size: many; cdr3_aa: CASRSPPGAKTPDGYTF
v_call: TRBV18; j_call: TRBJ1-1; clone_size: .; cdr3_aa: CASSPTDGGTEAFF
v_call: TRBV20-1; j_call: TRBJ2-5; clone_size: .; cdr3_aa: CSARGLAGGPETQYF